A single sample gave rise to the 13 T cell receptor beta chains below, sequenced in a study of T cell responses to AZD1222 COVID-19 vaccine. Profiled with immunoSEQ multiplex PCR; TCRdb holds only in-frame clones, not every one. The sample yields about 90,000 clones, 88% seen once. Material: peripheral blood, obtained on day 0 of AZD1222 vaccination. The receptor set was obtained from an adult in good health.

The rearrangement uses TRBV20-1 and TRBJ2-3; 7 bases map to TRBD2. Germline V lookup: CDR1 DFQATT, CDR2 SNEGSKA (reference sequence). J was trimmed by 4 bases and V by 3 bases; bases with no gene match: 10. CDR3 length: 15 amino acids. CDR3 amino acids: CSASWWSGKADTQYF. DNA of the CDR3: TGCAGTGCTAGTTGGTGGAGCGGGAAGGCAGATACGCAGTATTTT.

This clone came up a few times. This rearrangement joins TRBV7-9 to TRBJ2-1, with 7 positions matching TRBD1. After removal of 6 bases from V and 5 bases from J, the junction contained 7 bases not matched to a gene. The CDR3 is 14 residues long. From germline, CDR1 is SEHNR and CDR2 FQNEAQ (reference sequence). The CDR3 coding sequence is TGTGCCAGCAGTGTTACAGGGGACCACAATGAGCAGTTCTTC. Translating it yields CASSVTGDHNEQFF.

The V call is TRBV24-1, the J call TRBJ1-2; D gene ambiguous. The CDR3 has 12 residues. Germline V gives CDR1 KGHDR, CDR2 SFDVKD. V was trimmed by 4 bases and J by 2 bases, leaving 4 bases between them. Here the CDR3 DNA reads TGTGCCACCAGTGACAGGAACTATGGCTACACCTTC. Residues: CATSDRNYGYTF.

The rearrangement joins TRBV2 to TRBJ1-3; D gene uncertain. Germline CDR1 is SNHLY and CDR2 is FYNNEI. With 8 bases removed from V and 7 bases from J, the gap between germline ends came to 12 bases. The CDR3 runs to 12 residues. This chain's CDR3 is CASGEAPNTIYF. CDR3 in DNA: TGTGCCAGCGGGGAGGCGCCTAACACCATATATTTT.

V gene TRBV19 combines with J gene TRBJ1-2; TRBD1 aligns across 12 bases. The CDR3 contains 15 residues. CDR1 is LNHDA, CDR2 SQIVND, per germline (reference sequence). The V and J ends lost 3 bases and 7 bases, in that order; junction bases with no gene match: 6. The CDR3 is CASSIGTGGPGGYTF. CDR3 nucleotides: TGTGCCAGTAGTATCGGGACAGGGGGCCCCGGTGGCTACACCTTC.

This clone was detected only a few times. This chain links TRBV6-2 or TRBV6-3 with TRBJ2-7; no firm D call. CDR3 length equals 16 residues. V lost 5 bases and J lost 6, with 23 bases in between. The germline V gene encodes CDR1 MNHEY and CDR2 SVGEGT. This CDR3 reads CASSDVSTQLRSEQYF. CDR3 DNA sequence: TGTGCCAGCAGTGACGTTTCGACTCAGCTAAGGTCCGAGCAGTACTTC.

The chain couples TRBV5-6 to TRBJ2-1; D may be TRBD1 (8 bases). Trimming took 3 bases from V and 5 from J, leaving 18 bases between them. Germline-derived CDR1 and CDR2 are SGHDT and YYEEEE. CDR3 length: 16 amino acids. This chain's CDR3 is CASSSIKRDRNNEQFF. The DNA of the CDR3 is TGTGCCAGCAGCTCAATTAAGCGGGACAGGAACAATGAGCAGTTCTTC.

In this sample, this clone turned up once. The chain joins TRBV7-2 to TRBJ1-2, with TRBD1 matching 11 bases. The CDR3 runs to 17 residues. Looked up from germline, CDR1 is SGHTA and CDR2 is FQGNSA. The trim removed 5 bases at V and 0 bases at J, leaving 8 bases unmatched. CDR3 in amino acids: CASSVRTGGVTNYGYTF. The DNA of the CDR3 is TGTGCCAGCAGCGTCAGGACAGGGGGCGTTACTAACTATGGCTACACCTTC.

The rearrangement joins TRBV6-1 to TRBJ1-6; D unclear. Germline lookup yields CDR1 MNHNS and CDR2 SASEGT. The V end lost 5 bases, the J end lost 7 bases, and 9 bases lay between the germline ends. This CDR3 is built from 13 residues. The CDR3 region is CASSLSWNSPLHF. The CDR3 bases are TGTGCCAGCAGTCTCTCTTGGAATTCACCCCTCCACTTT.

This rearrangement joins TRBV7-8 to TRBJ2-6; D unresolved. The CDR3 length is 17 residues. Trimming pared 1 base from V and 1 base from J, leaving 11 bases between. The germline CDR1 and CDR2 sequences are SGHVS and FQNEAQ. For the CDR3, the DNA is TGTGCCAGCAGCTTAGGAGGAAAAACGTCTGGGGCCAACGTCCTGACTTTC. Translating it yields CASSLGGKTSGANVLTF.

The rearrangement links TRBV6-5 to TRBJ1-1, with TRBD1 matching 8 bases. With V trimmed by 5 bases and J by 1 base, 6 bases remained unmatched. Per the germline V gene, CDR1 is MNHEY and CDR2 is SVGAGI. The CDR3 length is 15 residues. This CDR3 reads CASSTAGGQNTEAFF. The DNA of the CDR3 is TGTGCCAGCAGTACTGCAGGGGGCCAGAACACTGAAGCTTTCTTT.

The chain combines TRBV5-1 with TRBJ2-7, with TRBD1 identical over 8 bases. The germline gives CDR1 SGHRS, CDR2 YFSETQ. The CDR3 has 15 amino acids. The V gene end was trimmed by 2 bases and the J gene end by 2 bases; junction bases not matched to a gene: 6. CDR3 nucleotides: TGCGCCAGCAGCTTCTGGACAGGGCCGACCTACGAGCAGTACTTC. The encoded protein is CASSFWTGPTYEQYF. The full variable domain, in which reference TRBV5-1 and TRBJ2-7 provide the parts outside the CDR3, is KAGVTQTPRYLIKTRGQQVTLSCSPISGHRSVSWYQQTPGQGLQFLFEYFSETQRNKGNFPGRFSGRQFSNSRSEMNVSTLELGDSALYLCASSFWTGPTYEQYFGPGTRLTVT.

This clone was seen just once. V usage is TRBV2 and J usage is TRBJ2-7; D remains ambiguous. Deletions cut 7 bases from V and 2 bases from J, with 12 bases between. Germline CDR1 SNHLY, CDR2 FYNNEI. CDR3 length: 13 amino acids. This CDR3 is CASTPERTYEQYF. The CDR3 DNA reads as TGTGCCAGCACCCCGGAGAGGACCTACGAGCAGTACTTC.